This T cell receptor beta chain was observed in a study of cytomegalovirus exposure and HLA in healthy donors. Study at large: A prior analysis found 117 million unique TCR beta sequences from 150 million to 200 million T cells.

This clone was observed a few times. V lost 2 bases to trimming and J lost 6 bases, with 8 bases between them. This CDR3 is 12 amino acids long. CDR1 and CDR2 (germline): SEHNR, FQNEAQ (reference sequence). The PCR ran on 60 Vbeta and 13 Jbeta primers. Clones were sequenced by immunoSEQ multiplex PCR, and TCRdb holds only the in-frame ones, with some missing. The sample holds roughly 120,000 clones, about 82% seen once. The sequence was collected from a middle-aged man in good health and CMV-seronegative. The rearrangement joins TRBV7-9 to TRBJ2-7; D is uncertain. Sequenced: PBMCs. CDR3 sequence: CASSLSVSEQYF. Written as DNA, the CDR3 is TGTGCCAGCAGCTTAAGCGTGAGCGAGCAGTACTTC. Filled out from reference TRBV7-9 and TRBJ2-7, the complete variable domain reads DTGVSQNPRHKITKRGQNVTFRCDPISEHNRLYWYRQTLGQGPEFLTYFQNEAQLEKSRLLSDRFSAERPKGSFSTLEIQRTEQGDSAMYLCASSLSVSEQYFGPGTRLTVT.